These 5 T cell receptor beta chains were sequenced from one sample in a study of blood T cell repertoires in COVID-19. The protocol was immunoSEQ multiplex PCR, while the TCRdb copy is restricted to in-frame clones and leaves out a portion. Among 130,000 to 150,000 clones listed, about four fifths were seen once. Material: PBMCs or T cells enriched from blood (not recorded which). Receptors were obtained from a woman aged 50 to 60 who had been exposed to COVID-19.

In the case of this clone: Other DNA variants within this sample encode the same CDR3. This chain uses TRBV5-1 with TRBJ2-3; a weak D match, TRBD2 (5 bases). The CDR3 is 12 amino acids. Trimming shortened V by 5 bases and J by 3 bases, and 7 bases separated the two germline ends. Germline lookup yields CDR1 SGHRS and CDR2 YFSETQ. The chain's CDR3 is CASSSGTDTQYF. CDR3 nucleotides: TGCGCCAGCAGTTCGGGGACAGATACGCAGTATTTT. The entire variable domain, with the rest obtained from reference TRBV5-1 and TRBJ2-3, is as follows: KAGVTQTPRYLIKTRGQQVTLSCSPISGHRSVSWYQQTPGQGLQFLFEYFSETQRNKGNFPGRFSGRQFSNSRSEMNVSTLELGDSALYLCASSSGTDTQYFGPGTRLTVL.

This chain uses TRBV4-2 with TRBJ1-4, with a weak D call TRBD1 (5 bases). Germline V gives CDR1 LGHNA, CDR2 YNFKEQ. Deletions cut 1 base from V and 8 bases from J, with 14 bases between. The CDR3 covers 15 residues. CDR3 DNA: TGTGCCAGCAGCCAAGTTGCCAGGGAGGAGGAAAAACTGTTTTTT. Translation gives CASSQVAREEEKLFF.

The V gene is TRBV30, the J gene TRBJ2-7; 7 nucleotides agree with TRBD2. CDR1 is GTSNPN and CDR2 is SVGIG in the germline V gene (reference sequence). CDR3 size: 13 residues. V was clipped by 5 bases and J by 5 bases; unmatched bases: 9. In DNA, the CDR3 is TGTGCCTGGTCCATCACGGGGGGTAACGAGCAGTACTTC. Amino acids: CAWSITGGNEQYF.

V usage is TRBV11-3 and J usage is TRBJ2-1, with TRBD2 as a possible D gene (6 bases). V was trimmed by 0 bases and J by 7 bases, leaving 13 bases between them. The CDR3 sequence is 15 residues long. Germline V gives CDR1 SGHNT, CDR2 YENEEA. DNA of the CDR3: TGTGCCAGCAGCTTAGATGGGGGGTTTGGGAATGAGCAGTTCTTC. It is translated as CASSLDGGFGNEQFF.

This rearrangement joins TRBV19 to TRBJ2-2, with D maybe TRBD1 (7 bases). The CDR3 runs to 13 residues. Trimming removed 9 bases at V and 4 bases at J, with 12 bases between. Germline-derived CDR1 and CDR2 are LNHDA and SQIVND (reference sequence). CDR3 residues: CASAGQRTGELFF. CDR3 coding DNA: TGTGCCAGCGCGGGACAGCGCACCGGGGAGCTGTTTTTT.